These 30 T cell receptor beta chains were sequenced from one sample in a study of control samples from healthy donors and cancer patients. TCRdb keeps only in-frame clones here, not all; method: immunoSEQ multiplex PCR. This sample carries 95,000 to 150,000 clones, about 91% of them seen once, and the ten largest clones take 3% to 4%. Sequenced material: blood. Receptors originate from a man aged 40-49 years in good health.

V gene TRBV2 combines with J gene TRBJ1-4; 9 positions match TRBD1. The germline CDR1 and CDR2 sequences are SNHLY and FYNNEI. The CDR3 runs 15 residues. V was clipped by 8 bases and J by 5 bases; unmatched bases: 9. Here the CDR3 reads CASASTGQGNEKLFF. CDR3 nucleotide sequence: TGTGCCAGCGCTTCCACTGGACAGGGGAATGAAAAACTGTTTTTT. Based on the CDR3 plus reference TRBV2 and TRBJ1-4, the full variable domain is EPEVTQTPSHQVTQMGQEVILRCVPISNHLYFYWYRQILGQKVEFLVSFYNNEISEKSEIFDDQFSVERPDGSNFTLKIRSTKLEDSAMYFCASASTGQGNEKLFFGSGTQLSVL.

The chain has TRBV9 and TRBJ1-2; 9 bases align to TRBD1. Germline V gene data show CDR1 as SGDLS and CDR2 as YYNGEE. The CDR3 spans 14 residues. V lost 5 bases and J lost 4; bases outside the gene matches: 6. The CDR3 DNA reads TGTGCCAGCAGTGCCGGGACAGGGACCTATGGCTACACCTTC. It specifies CASSAGTGTYGYTF.

This clone was counted between two and nine times. The chain is built from TRBV2 and TRBJ2-3, with 10 bases matching TRBD2. Trimming removed 10 bases from V and 3 bases from J; junction bases left unmatched: 16. This CDR3 has 17 residues. Germline CDR1 reads SNHLY; CDR2 reads FYNNEI. This CDR3 reads CATTLLRAGGKTDTQYF. CDR3 nucleotides: TGTGCCACCACCCTTTTGAGAGCGGGGGGGAAAACAGATACGCAGTATTTT.

The chain is built from TRBV30 and TRBJ1-4; no clear D gene. Germline V gives CDR1 GTSNPN, CDR2 SVGIG (reference sequence). Deletions cut 3 bases from V and 8 bases from J, with 7 bases between. This CDR3 is 11 amino acids long. The CDR3 protein is CAWRKGEKLFF. The CDR3 DNA reads as TGTGCCTGGAGGAAGGGAGAAAAACTGTTTTTT.

The gene calls are TRBV5-6 and TRBJ1-5; the match to TRBD1 covers 9 bases. CDR3 size: 14 residues. CDR1 is SGHDT and CDR2 is YYEEEE in the germline V gene. J gave up 10 bases and V 4 bases, and 9 bases lay outside the gene matches. CDR3 nucleotide sequence: TGTGCCAGCAGCATTGGGACAGGGTTTAGTCCCCAGCATTTT. Translation: CASSIGTGFSPQHF. Full variable domain (outside the CDR3, taken from reference TRBV5-6 and TRBJ1-5): DAGVTQSPTHLIKTRGQQVTLRCSPKSGHDTVSWYQQALGQGPQFIFQYYEEEERQRGNFPDRFSGHQFPNYSSELNVNALLLGDSALYLCASSIGTGFSPQHFGDGTRLSIL.

This clone came up once. The DNA for the CDR3 is TGTGCCAGCAGCTTGGACCCTCGCTCCTATAATTCACCCCTCCACTTT. Its translation is CASSLDPRSYNSPLHF. The V call is TRBV5-5, the J call TRBJ1-6; no firm D call. This CDR3 comprises 16 residues. Between the trimmed V and J ends, which lost 0 bases and 0 bases, there was a span of 7 bases. Germline V gene sequence: CDR1 SGHKS, CDR2 YYEKEE (reference sequence).

This clone was seen just once. This chain joins TRBV11-1 and TRBJ1-5, with D unclear. Trimming pared 5 bases from V and 3 bases from J, leaving 8 bases between. The germline V gene encodes CDR1 SGHAT and CDR2 FQDESV (reference sequence). This CDR3 has 13 residues. DNA for the CDR3: TGTGCCAGCAGCACAGAAAACAATCAGCCCCAGCATTTT. Translated, it gives CASSTENNQPQHF.

The chain has TRBV9 and TRBJ2-1; the D is unclear. V was pared by 3 bases and J by 8 bases, with 9 bases between. The CDR3 is 12 amino acids. Germline CDR1 and CDR2: SGDLS and YYNGEE. CDR3 sequence reads: CASSGGLHEQFF. DNA of the CDR3: TGTGCCAGCAGCGGTGGGCTGCATGAGCAGTTCTTC.

The J gene is TRBJ1-2, the V gene TRBV6-5; 8 bases align to TRBD1. The length of the CDR3 is 15 residues. From germline, CDR1 is MNHEY and CDR2 SVGAGI. The trim removed 7 bases at V and 3 bases at J, leaving 10 bases unmatched. The CDR3 DNA follows: TGTGCCAGCAAGACCGGGACAGGAACTTACTATGGCTACACCTTC. The encoded protein is CASKTGTGTYYGYTF.

The rearrangement joins TRBV7-9 to TRBJ1-6; the D is unclear. V shed 1 base and J shed 9 bases, with 13 bases lying between them. The CDR3 covers 15 residues. CDR1 and CDR2 (germline): SEHNR, FQNEAQ (reference sequence). The CDR3 DNA reads TGTGCCAGCAGCTTAGAGGGTTTAGTTAGTTCACCCCTCCACTTT. This gives the protein CASSLEGLVSSPLHF.

The V gene is TRBV24-1, the J gene TRBJ2-5; perhaps D is TRBD1 or TRBD2 (5 bases each). The V and J ends lost 3 bases and 2 bases respectively, with 12 bases between them. The CDR3 covers 15 residues. Germline V gene data show CDR1 as KGHDR and CDR2 as SFDVKD. DNA of the CDR3: TGTGCCACCAGTGATCCAGGGACGCCTCAAGAGACCCAGTACTTC. Translated: CATSDPGTPQETQYF.

The genes are TRBV12-5 and TRBJ2-5, with 8 nucleotides matching TRBD1. CDR1 is LGHNT, CDR2 FRNRAP, per germline. The CDR3 is made up of 16 amino acids. Unmatched junction bases numbered 11, after V lost 4 bases and J lost 4 bases. CDR3 in DNA: TGTGCTAGTGGTTCCGGAGACAGGGGCTACGGAGAGACCCAGTACTTC. It encodes CASGSGDRGYGETQYF.

The CDR3 coding sequence is TGCGCCAGCAGAAAATCCGCTAGCGAAAACGGGGAGCTGTTTTTT. This translates into CASRKSASENGELFF. The V call is TRBV5-1, the J call TRBJ2-2; a possible D gene is TRBD2 (6 bases). V gave up 5 bases and J gave up 7 bases, with 18 bases separating them. The CDR3 length is 15 residues. CDR1 is SGHRS and CDR2 is YFSETQ in the germline V gene.

V usage is TRBV2 and J usage is TRBJ1-3; unclear D gene. CDR1 and CDR2 from the germline V gene are SNHLY and FYNNEI. The CDR3 contains 15 residues. With 7 bases removed from V and 0 bases from J, the gap between germline ends came to 13 bases. The CDR3: CASILFVGSGNTIYF. As DNA, the CDR3 is TGTGCCAGCATTTTGTTTGTGGGCTCTGGAAACACCATATATTTT.

The V and J genes are TRBV28 and TRBJ1-2; 11 bases align to TRBD1. The germline CDR1 and CDR2 sequences are MDHEN and SYDVKM. J lost 8 bases, V lost 6 bases, and 11 bases had no gene match. The CDR3 loop spans 15 amino acids. CDR3: CASSPPDRGRLGYTF. The CDR3 coding sequence is TGTGCCAGCAGCCCACCGGACAGGGGGCGATTGGGCTACACCTTC.

This chain uses TRBV7-8 with TRBJ2-1; 7 bases align to TRBD2. The CDR3 runs 15 residues. Trimming removed 1 base from V and 2 bases from J; junction bases left unmatched: 2. Per germline, CDR1 SGHVS and CDR2 FQNEAQ. The CDR3 spells CASSLVRGAYNEQFF. As DNA, the CDR3 is TGTGCCAGCAGCTTAGTTCGGGGGGCCTACAATGAGCAGTTCTTC.

The chain is built from TRBV4-2 and TRBJ1-2; 7 bases align to TRBD1. The CDR3 runs to 14 residues. The germline gives CDR1 LGHNA, CDR2 YNFKEQ. V shed 4 bases, J shed 7 bases, and the junction held 9 bases outside the gene matches. In DNA form, the CDR3 reads TGTGCCAGCAGCCGGCCACAGGGGTCTTCTGGCTACACCTTC. Its protein product is CASSRPQGSSGYTF.

This clone has a single count. The chain couples TRBV10-3 to TRBJ1-1, with D hard to call. In germline, CDR1 is ENHRY, CDR2 SYGVKD. Trimming took off 4 bases at V and 4 bases at J, with 10 bases between the two ends. CDR3 length: 13 residues. CDR3 DNA sequence: TGTGCCATCAGTGTGCAGGCGCTCACTGAAGCTTTCTTT. Translation gives CAISVQALTEAFF.

This clone was detected a few times. The chain couples TRBV6-6 to TRBJ1-6, with D maybe TRBD1 (5 bases). The CDR3 runs 13 residues. Germline V gene data show CDR1 as MNHNY and CDR2 as SVGAGI (reference sequence). The V and J ends lost 6 bases and 9 bases respectively, with 12 bases between them. The CDR3 loop reads CASRPGTTSPLHF. The CDR3 DNA sequence: TGTGCCAGCAGGCCCGGGACGACTTCACCCCTCCACTTT.

The chain uses TRBV19 and TRBJ1-4; TRBD1 matches 8 bases. Trimming cost V 2 bases and J 7 bases; bases outside gene matches: 3. Germline lookup yields CDR1 LNHDA and CDR2 SQIVND (reference sequence). This CDR3 region has 14 residues. The CDR3 reads CASSIQGATEKLFF. CDR3 bases: TGTGCCAGTAGTATACAGGGGGCAACTGAAAAACTGTTTTTT.

The gene calls are TRBV9 and TRBJ2-2; 8 bases are shared with TRBD2. The ends lost 4 bases at V and 0 bases at J; junction bases unmatched: 8. The CDR3 has 17 residues. From germline, CDR1 is SGDLS and CDR2 YYNGEE. CDR3 DNA sequence: TGTGCCAGCAGCACGCCCGGGGGGGGCGCGAACACCGGGGAGCTGTTTTTT. The encoded protein is CASSTPGGGANTGELFF.

V is TRBV6-5 and J is TRBJ1-1; the match to TRBD1 covers 7 bases. The CDR3 extends over 12 amino acids. The V gene end was trimmed by 6 bases and the J gene end by 10 bases; junction bases not matched to a gene: 8. CDR1 and CDR2 from the germline V gene are MNHEY and SVGAGI. CDR3 region: CASSQGGRGAFF. The DNA of the CDR3 is TGTGCCAGCAGCCAAGGGGGCCGTGGAGCTTTCTTT.

This clone was picked up a small number of times. The V and J genes are TRBV5-4 and TRBJ1-1, with D unclear. There are 14 residues in the CDR3. The ends were cut back, 4 bases at V and 7 bases at J, with 17 bases in the middle. CDR1 SGHNT and CDR2 YYREEE come from the germline V gene (reference sequence). The CDR3 DNA reads TGTGCCAGCAGCCTCGTCCAGACCGGCGGTGAAGCTTTCTTT. Residues: CASSLVQTGGEAFF.

The chain uses TRBV6-1 and TRBJ2-5, with TRBD2 identical over 7 bases. The germline gives CDR1 MNHNS, CDR2 SASEGT. Trimming removed 5 bases from V and 5 bases from J; junction bases left unmatched: 8. The CDR3 consists of 14 residues. CDR3: CASSFYGEGETQYF. CDR3 coding DNA: TGTGCCAGCAGTTTTTACGGGGAGGGGGAGACCCAGTACTTC.

The chain is built from TRBV5-6 and TRBJ2-7; no firm D call. The germline gives CDR1 SGHDT, CDR2 YYEEEE. This CDR3 has 15 residues. V lost 2 bases and J lost 2, with 14 bases in between. The DNA of the CDR3 is TGTGCCAGCAGCTTCTACAGATTAGAAACCTACGAGCAGTACTTC. Residues: CASSFYRLETYEQYF.

The rearrangement links TRBV10-1 to TRBJ2-7, with D uncertain. The CDR3 sequence is 14 residues long. Germline loops: CDR1 WNHNN, CDR2 SYGVQD (reference sequence). The germline V and J ends were trimmed by 2 bases and 4 bases, with 12 bases remaining between them. CDR3 in amino acids: CASSETSFEYEQYF. The CDR3 DNA sequence: TGCGCCAGCAGTGAGACATCATTCGAATACGAGCAGTACTTC.

The chain employs TRBV7-9 and TRBJ1-6; possibly TRBD1 for D (5 bases). V dropped 7 bases and J dropped 7 bases, with 17 bases sitting between them. The length of the CDR3 is 15 residues. Per the germline V gene, CDR1 is SEHNR and CDR2 is FQNEAQ (reference sequence). CDR3 region: CASTDRDLRNSPLHF. The CDR3 nucleotides read TGTGCCAGCACCGACCGGGACCTTCGGAATTCACCCCTCCACTTT.

The chain links TRBV10-3 to TRBJ1-4, with 7 nucleotides matching TRBD1. V dropped 10 bases and J dropped 7; count of bases not matched to a gene: 9. Germline V gene lookup returns CDR1 ENHRY and CDR2 SYGVKD. The CDR3 contains 13 residues. CDR3 sequence: CATGQSVGEKLFF. CDR3 bases: TGTGCCACGGGACAGTCTGTGGGTGAAAAACTGTTTTTT.

The CDR3 sequence: CASSKTGELFF. The CDR3 DNA reads as TGTGCCAGCAGCAAAACCGGGGAGCTGTTTTTT. The chain employs TRBV7-2 and TRBJ2-2; D is undetermined. This CDR3 region has 11 residues. Germline CDR1 is SGHTA and CDR2 is FQGNSA. With 5 bases removed from V and 5 bases from J, the gap between germline ends came to 3 bases.

The chain uses TRBV3-1 (or the pseudogene TRBV3-2) and TRBJ1-2; D perhaps matches TRBD1 (5 bases). V lost 4 bases and J 3 bases, leaving 12 bases between the germline ends. Germline V gene sequence: CDR1 LGHDT, CDR2 YNNKEL (reference sequence). The CDR3 sequence is 14 residues long. CDR3 in DNA: TGTGCCAGCAGCCGAGGGGAGGGCCACTATGGCTACACCTTC. This translates into CASSRGEGHYGYTF.